This is a list of T cell receptor beta chains from one sample in a study of human T cells and chemical hapten exposure. One entry per CDR3 protein results from TCRdb running MiXCR on the RACE reads. The sample contains 95,000 to 130,000 distinct CDR3 sequences, around an eighth of which appear only once. This specimen was whole blood, taken in connection with sensitization to the hapten diphenylcyclopropenone (DPC). All receptors derive from a woman aged 50 to 60 with alopecia areata. Some clones in this sample may be carry-over from other donors' samples. The CDR3 runs from the conserved cysteine through the conserved F or W. D genes are given only for firm matches. The size field is filled for only some rows; it gives once, few, many or a size class.

>17|TRBV7-8|TRBJ2-3|few|TRBD2
CASSLGSIAGGPGTQYF
TGTGCCAGCAGCTTAGGGAGCATAGCGGGAGGGCCGGGTACGCAGTATTTT
>15|TRBV12-3/TRBV12-4|TRBJ2-2|many|TRBD1
CASSSGTGGTGELFF
TGTGCCAGCAGTTCGGGGACAGGGGGCACCGGGGAGCTGTTTTTT
>13|TRBV19|TRBJ2-7|few|-
CASSYARSYEQYF
TGTGCCAGTAGCTACGCTAGATCCTACGAGCAGTACTTC
>14|TRBV9|TRBJ2-7|-|-
CASSLRSSSYEQYF
TGTGCCAGCAGCCTTCGGTCTAGCTCCTACGAGCAGTACTTC
>16|TRBV20-1|TRBJ1-6|many|-
CSARDAESSYNSPLHF
TGCAGTGCTAGGGATGCAGAGAGCTCCTATAATTCACCCCTCCACTTT
>15|TRBV15|TRBJ2-7|few|-
CATSTDGISTPEQYF
TGTGCCACCAGCACGGACGGGATAAGTACCCCCGAGCAGTACTTC
>15|TRBV25-1|TRBJ1-2|-|TRBD1
CASGRGTESNYGYTF
TGTGCCAGCGGCCGGGGGACAGAATCTAACTATGGCTACACCTTC
>16|TRBV2|TRBJ1-5|few|-
CASSEHARARGQPQHF
TGTGCCAGCAGTGAACACGCCAGGGCTAGGGGTCAGCCCCAGCATTTT
>12|TRBV7-9|TRBJ1-1|many|-
CASSPQGTEAFF
TGTGCCAGCAGCCCTCAGGGAACTGAAGCTTTCTTT
>14|TRBV5-1|TRBJ2-2|many|-
CASRPVPNTGELFF
TGCGCCAGCAGACCGGTCCCGAACACCGGGGAGCTGTTTTTT
>15|TRBV6-1|TRBJ2-1|many|TRBD2
CASPMTSGGYNEQFF
TGTGCCAGCCCCATGACTAGCGGGGGCTACAATGAGCAGTTCTTC
>15|TRBV10-1|TRBJ2-3|few|-
CASSDDLRGTDTQYF
TGCGCCAGCAGTGATGACCTCCGAGGCACAGATACGCAGTATTTT
>14|TRBV11-2|TRBJ2-1|few|-
CASSLDFVTDEQFF
TGTGCCAGCAGCTTAGACTTTGTGACAGACGAGCAGTTCTTC
>14|TRBV29-1|TRBJ2-3|few|TRBD2
CSVGRAGVTDTQYF
TGCAGCGTTGGTCGAGCGGGAGTCACAGATACGCAGTATTTT
>14|TRBV5-1|TRBJ2-5|few|-
CASSSMAGSGTQYF
TGCGCCAGCTCCTCTATGGCGGGGAGCGGGACCCAGTACTTC
>13|TRBV7-6|TRBJ2-3|-|-
CASSTGRTDTQYF
TGTGCCAGCAGCACCGGTAGGACAGATACGCAGTATTTT
>15|TRBV3-1|TRBJ1-1|many|TRBD1
CASSSIRGRGTEAFF
TGTGCCAGCAGCTCTATCAGGGGGCGGGGCACTGAAGCTTTCTTT
>11|TRBV7-6|TRBJ2-2|few|-
CASSNTGELFF
TGTGCCAGCAGCAACACCGGGGAGCTGTTTTTT
>16|TRBV3-1|TRBJ2-3|many|-
CASSQVRGSGTDTQYF
TGTGCCAGCAGCCAAGTCCGTGGGAGTGGAACAGATACGCAGTATTTT
>18|TRBV7-8|TRBJ2-1|many|TRBD1
CASSPEVRTGNSYNEQFF
TGTGCCAGCAGCCCCGAAGTGAGGACAGGGAACTCCTACAATGAGCAGTTCTTC
>14|TRBV3-1|TRBJ1-3|many|-
CASSQDAAGNTIYF
TGTGCCAGCAGCCAAGATGCTGCTGGAAACACCATATATTTT
>14|TRBV7-9|TRBJ1-5|many|-
CASSLAGVLQPQHF
TGTGCCAGCAGCTTAGCAGGGGTCCTTCAGCCCCAGCATTTT
>15|TRBV18|TRBJ1-1|many|TRBD1
CASSPGQGMNTEAFF
TGTGCCAGCTCACCCGGACAGGGGATGAACACTGAAGCTTTCTTT
>12|TRBV7-9|TRBJ2-1|few|-
CASSQLVKEQFF
TGTGCCAGCAGCCAACTAGTGAAGGAGCAGTTCTTC
>10|TRBV2|TRBJ2-1|-|-
CASSVQRAFF
TGTGCCAGCAGTGTGCAACGGGCGTTCTTC
>16|TRBV19|TRBJ1-5|few|-
CASSREEAMGDQPQHF
TGTGCCAGTAGTCGAGAAGAGGCTATGGGAGATCAGCCCCAGCATTTT
>11|TRBV29-1|TRBJ2-3|-|TRBD1
CSVTGGDTQYF
TGCAGCGTTACAGGGGGCGATACGCAGTATTTT
>12|TRBV12-3/TRBV12-4|TRBJ1-2|-|TRBD1
CASRGTGGGYTF
TGTGCCAGCAGGGGGACAGGAGGGGGCTACACCTTC
>15|TRBV20-1|TRBJ2-3|-|TRBD2
CSAPVPGLAGGPEYF
TGCAGTGCTCCTGTTCCGGGACTAGCGGGAGGGCCCGAGTATTTT
>13|TRBV18|TRBJ1-1|few|-
CASSPGGGEEAFF
TGTGCCAGCTCGCCCGGCGGGGGAGAGGAAGCTTTCTTT
>11|TRBV12-5|TRBJ2-1|-|-
CASGLEFGQFF
TGTGCTAGTGGTTTGGAGTTTGGGCAGTTCTTC
>16|TRBV27|TRBJ2-1|-|TRBD2
CASSFGAGGPESEQFF
TGTGCCAGCAGTTTCGGAGCGGGAGGGCCGGAATCTGAGCAGTTCTTC
>12|TRBV20-1|TRBJ2-1|many|-
CSARSGYNEQFF
TGCAGTGCTAGATCAGGGTACAATGAGCAGTTCTTC
>14|TRBV7-9|TRBJ2-7|-|TRBD2
CAGDPGLAAFEQYF
TGTGCCGGCGATCCGGGACTAGCGGCATTCGAGCAGTACTTC
>14|TRBV11-2|TRBJ1-1|few|-
CASSPRTAYTEAFF
TGTGCCAGCAGCCCTAGGACAGCATACACTGAAGCTTTCTTT
>14|TRBV6-2/TRBV6-3|TRBJ1-5|-|-
CASTLAGINQPQHF
TGTGCCAGCACCCTCGCTGGGATCAATCAGCCCCAGCATTTT
>15|TRBV7-7|TRBJ2-1|many|-
CASSGTPSSYNEQFF
TGTGCCAGCAGCGGGACACCGAGCTCCTACAATGAGCAGTTCTTC
>16|TRBV20-1|TRBJ2-7|-|-
CSARPEPEWGPYEQYF
TGCAGTGCTAGACCAGAGCCGGAGTGGGGGCCCTACGAGCAGTACTTC
>15|TRBV27|TRBJ2-2|few|TRBD2
CANPKAREGAGELFF
TGTGCCAACCCTAAGGCGCGGGAGGGCGCCGGGGAGCTGTTTTTT
>16|TRBV11-2|TRBJ1-2|many|-
CASSLVSGLSNYGYTF
TGTGCCAGCAGCTTAGTGTCTGGATTGAGCAACTATGGCTACACCTTC
>13|TRBV5-5|TRBJ1-1|many|TRBD1
CASSRGQGPEAFF
TGTGCCAGCAGCCGAGGACAGGGGCCTGAAGCTTTCTTT
>14|TRBV28|TRBJ1-5|many|-
CASSPAISNQPQHF
TGTGCCAGCAGCCCCGCCATTAGCAATCAGCCCCAGCATTTT
>17|TRBV2|TRBJ2-2|few|TRBD1
CASSYSPTGANTGELFF
TGTGCCAGCAGCTATTCGCCGACAGGGGCAAACACCGGGGAGCTGTTTTTT